The T cell receptor (beta chain) under discussion was sequenced for a study of cytomegalovirus exposure and HLA in healthy donors. For the study at large: For the roughly 390 genotyped donors, roughly 81% fell within the Caucasian-associated ancestry cluster. The study, taken as a whole, reports: Sequencing depth roughly uniform across donors was assumed in presence/absence analyses.

With regard to this clone: What it binds is not known.

At collection, donors were nominally healthy, but unrecorded immune exposures were probable. With V trimmed by 3 bases and J by 2 bases, 3 bases remained unmatched. The CDR3 extends over 15 amino acids. Germline loops: CDR1 SGDLS, CDR2 YYNGEE. PCR amplification relied on 60 Vbeta primers (plus 13 Jbeta primers). Data came from immunoSEQ multiplex PCR; TCRdb stores just in-frame clones and leaves some out. Of roughly 190,000 clones listed, roughly 80% are singletons. The sequence derives from a woman in her forties or fifties in good health and CMV-seropositive. The sample taken for sequencing was PBMCs. The chain uses TRBV9 and TRBJ2-1, with TRBD2 matching 9 bases. CDR3 sequence reads: CASSARLAAYNEQFF. CDR3 bases: TGTGCCAGCAGCGCGAGACTAGCGGCCTACAATGAGCAGTTCTTC.